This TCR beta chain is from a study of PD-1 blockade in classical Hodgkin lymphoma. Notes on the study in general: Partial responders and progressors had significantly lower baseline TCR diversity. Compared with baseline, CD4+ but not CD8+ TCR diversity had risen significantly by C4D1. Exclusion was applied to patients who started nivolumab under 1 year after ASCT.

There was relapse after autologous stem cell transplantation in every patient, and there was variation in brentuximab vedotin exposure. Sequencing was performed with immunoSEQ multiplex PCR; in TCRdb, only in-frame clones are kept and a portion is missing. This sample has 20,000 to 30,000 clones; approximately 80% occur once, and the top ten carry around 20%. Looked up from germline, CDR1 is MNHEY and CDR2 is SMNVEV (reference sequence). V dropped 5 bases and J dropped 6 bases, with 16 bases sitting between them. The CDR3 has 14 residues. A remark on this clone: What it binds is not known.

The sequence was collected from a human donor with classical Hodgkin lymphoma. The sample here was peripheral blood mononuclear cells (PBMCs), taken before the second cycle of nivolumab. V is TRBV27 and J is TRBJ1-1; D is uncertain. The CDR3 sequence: CASSERIMASEAFF. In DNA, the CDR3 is TGTGCCAGCAGTGAACGAATCATGGCATCTGAAGCTTTCTTT.